The 19 T cell receptor beta chains given below trace back to one sample, sequenced in a study of CD8 T cells in ankylosing spondylitis. Study outcomes and limitations: Characteristic of ankylosing spondylitis blood, it appeared, was a TCR beta motif comprising about eight highly homologous variants.

TCRdb reprocessed the 5' RACE reads with MiXCR, giving one entry per CDR3 protein. Seen here are fewer than 550,000 distinct CDR3 sequences, approximately 5% observed once, and the top ten hold around 3.4%. Antigens for these TCRs are unknown. The material sequenced was blood, either unsorted or a sorted T cell fraction (not recorded which). Receptors were obtained from a male donor with ankylosing spondylitis.

This clonotype has at least ten counts. V gene TRBV10-3 combines with J gene TRBJ2-2; 8 bases map to TRBD1. The CDR3 spans 17 residues. The V and J ends lost 3 bases and 0 bases, in that order; junction bases with no gene match: 6. Germline CDR1 is ENHRY and CDR2 is SYGVKD. The chain's CDR3 is CAISDWVTGANTGELFF. In DNA form, the CDR3 reads TGTGCCATCAGTGACTGGGTGACAGGGGCGAACACCGGGGAGCTGTTTTTT.

This chain uses TRBV6-1 with TRBJ1-1; TRBD1 agrees at 9 bases. V was pared by 7 bases and J by 4 bases, with 16 bases of the junction left unmatched. Germline V gene lookup returns CDR1 MNHNS and CDR2 SASEGT. The CDR3 has 17 amino acids. In nucleotides, the CDR3 is TGTGCCAGCAACCACCTCACAGGGGGCAGTTGGACCACTGAAGCTTTCTTT. It encodes CASNHLTGGSWTTEAFF.

This clonotype was seen more than once but under ten times. The chain combines TRBV20-1 with TRBJ1-2; 9 positions match TRBD1. The trim removed 2 bases at V and 4 bases at J, leaving 8 bases unmatched. The V gene's germline CDR1 is DFQATT and CDR2 SNEGSKA (reference sequence). CDR3 length: 15 amino acids. CDR3 nucleotides: TGCAGTGCTAGATCGCGGGGGACAGGGTTCTATGGCTACACCTTC. Protein product: CSARSRGTGFYGYTF.

This clonotype came up many times. This chain connects TRBV5-1 to TRBJ1-2, with D perhaps matching TRBD1 (5 bases). The V gene lost 3 bases and the J gene lost 4 bases, with 13 bases spanning the gap. The germline V gene encodes CDR1 SGHRS and CDR2 YFSETQ. The CDR3 runs 14 residues. This CDR3 is CASSSGTAVYGYTF. CDR3 DNA: TGCGCCAGCAGCTCCGGGACGGCCGTCTATGGCTACACCTTC.

This clonotype was counted between two and nine times. The rearrangement uses TRBV20-1 and TRBJ2-6; D remains unclear. The CDR3 extends over 15 amino acids. V lost 3 bases and J lost 0, with 9 bases in between. Germline values: CDR1 DFQATT, CDR2 SNEGSKA (reference sequence). The CDR3 sequence is CSARSQSSGANVLTF. The CDR3 DNA sequence: TGCAGTGCTAGGAGCCAGAGCTCTGGGGCCAACGTCCTGACTTTC.

The sample holds many counts of this clonotype. The chain has TRBV12-3 or TRBV12-4 and TRBJ1-3; D is perhaps TRBD1 (6 bases). V lost 4 bases and J 3 bases, leaving 10 bases between the germline ends. The CDR3 contains 14 residues. Written as DNA, the CDR3 is TGTGCCAGCAGTTGGGGGGCAGGTGGAAACACCATATATTTT. Its protein is CASSWGAGGNTIYF.

Many counts were recorded for this clonotype. The chain recombines TRBV4-1 with TRBJ2-3, with a tentative D call TRBD2 (5 bases). Germline assignment: CDR1 MGHRA and CDR2 YSYEKL. This CDR3 comprises 15 residues. The V and J ends lost 5 bases and 1 base respectively, with 13 bases between them. The CDR3 sequence is CASSFREGGTDTQYF. The CDR3 DNA is TGCGCCAGCAGCTTTAGAGAGGGTGGCACAGATACGCAGTATTTT.

In this sample, this clonotype turned up many times. The CDR3: CASSSGTIDNEQFF. CDR3 nucleotide sequence: TGTGCCAGCAGCTCCGGGACTATTGACAATGAGCAGTTCTTC. This chain links TRBV7-2 with TRBJ2-1, with 7 bases that match TRBD2. This CDR3 is built from 14 residues. Trimming removed 4 bases from V and 5 bases from J; junction bases left unmatched: 5. Per the germline V gene, CDR1 is SGHTA and CDR2 is FQGNSA.

This clonotype has ten or more counts. The chain couples TRBV6-5 to TRBJ2-2, with D maybe TRBD2 (5 bases). The CDR3 has 17 amino acids. V dropped 0 bases and J dropped 2 bases, with 13 bases sitting between them. Germline CDR1 reads MNHEY; CDR2 reads SVGAGI. CDR3 DNA sequence: TGTGCCAGCAGTTACTCGCCGTGGACGGGAAACACCGGGGAGCTGTTTTTT. Translation: CASSYSPWTGNTGELFF.

This clonotype was recorded a few times. This sequence joins TRBV5-1 and TRBJ2-3; 8 nucleotides match TRBD2. This CDR3 has 18 amino acids. The germline V gene has CDR1 SGHRS and CDR2 YFSETQ. J was trimmed by 8 bases and V by 4 bases; bases with no gene match: 21. DNA of the CDR3: TGCGCCAGCAGCCCAACTCCGGGAGGGGACTTATCTATGACTACGCAGTATTTT. Translating it yields CASSPTPGGDLSMTTQYF.

This clonotype was found a few times. This chain uses TRBV7-8 with TRBJ2-5; D is ambiguous. This CDR3 has 16 amino acids. Trimming left V 5 bases short and J 3 bases short, with 19 bases between. Germline V gene data show CDR1 as SGHVS and CDR2 as FQNEAQ. CDR3 DNA sequence: TGTGCCAGCAGCGGGTTATTCGAATCAGACGAAGAGACCCAGTACTTC. Translating gives CASSGLFESDEETQYF.

This clonotype was seen ten or more times. V and J are TRBV20-1 and TRBJ1-2, with 9 nucleotides matching TRBD1. There are 15 residues in the CDR3. After removal of 0 bases from V and 7 bases from J, the junction contained 9 bases not matched to a gene. The germline gives CDR1 DFQATT, CDR2 SNEGSKA (reference sequence). As DNA, the CDR3 is TGCAGTGCTAGAGATGATGACAGGGGGTACGGTGGCTACACCTTC. Translation: CSARDDDRGYGGYTF.

The rearrangement joins TRBV28 to TRBJ2-1; 8 positions match TRBD1. V lost 5 bases to trimming and J lost 5 bases; unmatched junction nucleotides: 5. This CDR3 region has 14 residues. Germline loops: CDR1 MDHEN, CDR2 SYDVKM. The CDR3 here is CASSTDRVNNEQFF. The DNA for the CDR3 is TGTGCCAGCAGTACGGACAGGGTTAACAATGAGCAGTTCTTC.

This clonotype was recorded many times. This chain links TRBV27 with TRBJ2-1; either TRBD1 or TRBD2 may fit D (5 bases each). The CDR3 consists of 12 residues. Trimming pared 5 bases from V and 12 bases from J, leaving 14 bases between. CDR1 and CDR2 from the germline V gene are MNHEY and SMNVEV (reference sequence). CDR3: CASSQPGRGQFF. CDR3 sequence (DNA): TGTGCCAGCAGTCAACCGGGACGCGGGCAGTTCTTC.

This clonotype has ten or more counts. The DNA of the CDR3 is TGCAGTGCTAGTACCGGGGACTATGGCTACACCTTC. Residues: CSASTGDYGYTF. The rearrangement links TRBV20-1 to TRBJ1-2; D call uncertain. CDR1 and CDR2 from the germline V gene are DFQATT and SNEGSKA (reference sequence). Trimming pared 3 bases from V and 3 bases from J, leaving 8 bases between. The CDR3 runs 12 residues.

This clonotype was seen ten or more times. This chain uses TRBV7-9 with TRBJ2-1, with 9 bases fitting TRBD1. CDR1 is SEHNR, CDR2 FQNEAQ, per germline (reference sequence). This CDR3 comprises 15 residues. V was clipped by 5 bases and J by 5 bases; unmatched bases: 7. CDR3 sequence: CASSPGQGRDNEQFF. The CDR3 DNA reads TGTGCCAGCAGCCCCGGACAGGGGAGGGACAATGAGCAGTTCTTC. Full variable domain (outside the CDR3, taken from reference TRBV7-9 and TRBJ2-1): DTGVSQNPRHKITKRGQNVTFRCDPISEHNRLYWYRQTLGQGPEFLTYFQNEAQLEKSRLLSDRFSAERPKGSFSTLEIQRTEQGDSAMYLCASSPGQGRDNEQFFGPGTRLTVL.

The table lists this clonotype with many counts. The V call is TRBV12-3 or TRBV12-4, the J call TRBJ2-6; D is ambiguous. This CDR3 is 13 amino acids long. V was pared by 4 bases and J by 6 bases, with 7 bases between. The CDR3, as DNA: TGTGCCAGCAGTTCTGCGGCGGCCAACGTCCTGACTTTC. Its translation: CASSSAAANVLTF.

This clonotype was counted ten times or more. The chain uses TRBV28 and TRBJ2-7, with 10 positions matching TRBD1. The CDR3 runs 16 residues. V dropped 4 bases and J dropped 0; count of bases not matched to a gene: 6. The germline V gene has CDR1 MDHEN and CDR2 SYDVKM. The CDR3 DNA reads TGTGCCAGCAGTTCGTGGACAGGGGGAAGCTCCTACGAGCAGTACTTC. It yields the protein CASSSWTGGSSYEQYF.

This clonotype was detected ten times or more. The V call is TRBV5-6, the J call TRBJ1-2; no reliable D call. V dropped 1 base and J dropped 7 bases, with 8 bases sitting between them. The CDR3 runs 12 residues. Germline V gene data show CDR1 as SGHDT and CDR2 as YYEEEE. The CDR3 spells CASSLSRIGYTF. DNA of the CDR3: TGTGCCAGCAGCTTGTCGAGGATTGGCTACACCTTC.